This TCR beta chain stems from a study of blood T cells in healthy people across ages. The CDR3 loop spans 15 amino acids. Trimming at V came to 7 bases and at J to 2 bases, leaving 6 bases not matched to a gene. Germline CDR1 and CDR2: ENHRY and SYGVKD. General study findings and limits: Across the age range, TCR beta diversity per million T cells fell in a roughly linear way. Versus aged donors, long-lived donors had higher diversity and more naive CD4+ cells.

Together with a sample-barcoded 5' primer, a J-beta primer mix was included in a second PCR lasting roughly 6 to 12 cycles. Via MiXCR, TCRdb re-called the 5' RACE reads, giving one row per CDR3 protein. The sample yields about 1,600,000 distinct CDR3 sequences, about 43% seen once. Points on this clonotype: Its target is unknown.

V is TRBV10-3 and J is TRBJ2-3, with TRBD1 matching 10 bases. This TCR was recovered from a woman younger than 30 in good health. Material for sequencing was blood. The CDR3 region is CAIIPGQGNTDTQYF. The CDR3 bases are TGTGCCATCATCCCGGGACAGGGGAACACAGATACGCAGTATTTT.